The TCR beta chain under discussion was sequenced for a study of cytomegalovirus exposure and HLA in healthy donors. About the study: A previous analysis identified more than 100 million unique TCR beta sequences derived from around 200 million T cells. Findings and caveats of the study: The study found most TCR sequences rare, yet found some public TCRs in many donors. Previously analyzed data showed that most TCR beta V segments were productive at a frequency of about 87% or about 30%.

Notes on this clone: The antigen is undetermined.

Deletions cut 0 bases from V and 2 bases from J, with 6 bases between. Per the germline V gene, CDR1 is SGHRS and CDR2 is YFSETQ. This CDR3 region has 13 residues. Primers: 60 Vbeta forward and 13 Jbeta reverse. Sequencing was performed with immunoSEQ multiplex PCR; in TCRdb, only in-frame clones are kept and a portion is missing. The data show about 210,000 clones, almost 80% seen once. The receptor's source is a male donor in good health and CMV-seronegative. This rearrangement joins TRBV5-1 to TRBJ2-7; no firm D call. Sequencing was performed on PBMCs. In DNA form, the CDR3 reads TGCGCCAGCAGCTTGGACTTAACCTACGAGCAGTACTTC. This sequence encodes CASSLDLTYEQYF.